The T cell receptor beta chain under discussion was sequenced for a study of blood T cell repertoires in COVID-19. Across the whole study: Material from acute and convalescent COVID-19 was sourced from the United States, Italy and Spain.

Per the germline V gene, CDR1 is MDHEN and CDR2 is SYDVKM. The V end lost 6 bases, the J end lost 6 bases, and 14 bases lay between the germline ends. The CDR3 is 14 residues long. Enrollees, about 18 to 90 years old, lived in approximately 25 US areas. Cohort 3 donors were reported recovered after two negative PCRs, clearance, or symptom resolution. TCRdb's table, derived via immunoSEQ multiplex PCR, lists solely in-frame clones and lacks some. The data contain a few hundred thousand clones, under 95% of them singletons. Sequencing was performed on PBMCs or T cells enriched from blood (not recorded which). The rearrangement links TRBV28 to TRBJ1-4; D not certain. The receptor was derived from a woman in her 30s who had recovered from COVID-19. CDR3 sequence: CASSRNPGYEKLFF. As DNA, the CDR3 is TGTGCCAGCAGCCGGAACCCGGGGTATGAAAAACTGTTTTTT.